Sequencing of this TCR beta chain was carried out in a study of lymphopenia after photon versus proton radiotherapy (dated by TCRdb to between 2018 and 2020). Background for the entire study: The study compared the immunological effects of photon versus proton radiation therapy in patients with gastrointestinal tumors who developed high-grade lymphopenia. The cohort comprised approximately 21 patients with gastrointestinal tumors who received either photon or proton therapy and then developed lymphopenia. The study aimed to characterize how the two radiation modalities differ in their impact on the immune system.

From cysteine to phenylalanine, the CDR3 is 15 amino acids long. CDR3 DNA is the only sequence kept; it has 45 bases, read in frame from the first base. V loses 4 bases at its end and J loses 1 base; junction bases beyond the gene matches: 3. According to the germline V gene, CDR1 reads SGHAT and CDR2 reads FQNNGV. As regards this clone: Its recognized antigen is unknown. Per-base quality was not reported, and no clone a single base away is much larger than it.

The library was generated by the immunoSEQ multiplex PCR assay. Alongside multiparametric flow cytometry, deep sequencing of rearranged TCR beta loci was used to profile the T cell repertoires. Entries here come from immuneACCESS through TCRdb and include only in-frame sequences with V and J called. Some clones fail to appear in such tables; in the studies checked, an unresolved V gene covers under half of the shortfall, and the cause of the remainder is unknown. In this sample the table shows roughly 150,000 clones, 88% of which occur a single time. The top ten constitute about 4.7% of the sample. The research as a whole found: Once the lymphocyte count had reached its nadir, the repertoires of photon-treated patients showed oligoclonal expansion, particularly of CD8+ Temra cells, and this expansion drove the decline in diversity. Relative stability during treatment was observed in proton-treated patients, whereas loss of naive T cells and TCR diversity and gain of effector/memory populations were observed in photon-treated patients. Among patients across the cohort who died, overall survival time showed an inverse correlation with a larger post-nadir drop in TCR diversity. The survival association was examined only in patients who died, and the authors described better survival with proton therapy as a possibility, not as a demonstrated result.

The TCR was taken from a man aged 50-60 years with gastric cancer. The sequenced sample was peripheral blood, obtained from a patient treated with photon-based radiotherapy. This chain is built from TRBV11-2 and TRBJ2-1; 8 bases in the middle match TRBD1. CDR3 loop: CASSSGTGSYNEQFF. The sequenced DNA is TGTGCCAGCAGCTCAGGGACAGGATCCTACAATGAGCAGTTCTTC.